This TCR beta chain derives from a study of radiotherapy plus CTLA-4 blockade in lung cancer. TCRdb keeps only in-frame clones here, not all; method: immunoSEQ multiplex PCR. Of around 90,000 clones listed, 83% are singletons. V dropped 4 bases and J dropped 6 bases, with 13 bases sitting between them. CDR3 length: 13 amino acids. Germline V gene data show CDR1 as SQVTM and CDR2 as ANQGSEA. The sample in question was peripheral blood, obtained from a patient treated with radiotherapy plus ipilimumab. This rearrangement joins TRBV29-1 to TRBJ1-5; possible D gene TRBD1, 5 bases. The clonotype was recovered from a human donor with non-small cell lung cancer who had stable disease on radiotherapy plus ipilimumab. The DNA for the CDR3 is TGCAGCGTTGCACAGGCTGGTGGTCAGCCCCAGCATTTT. Translating it yields CSVAQAGGQPQHF. Full variable domain (rest looked up from reference TRBV29-1 and TRBJ1-5): SAVISQKPSRDICQRGTSLTIQCQVDSQVTMMFWYRQQPGQSLTLIATANQGSEATYESGFVIDKFPISRPNLTFSTLTVSNMSPEDSSIYLCSVAQAGGQPQHFGDGTRLSIL.